Listed below are T cell receptor beta chains from one sample, sequenced in a study of sequential checkpoint blockade in melanoma. TCRdb's copy holds only in-frame clones and misses some; the assay was immunoSEQ multiplex PCR. The sample has roughly 2,000 clones, over 15% seen once; the top ten hold approximately 18%. Sequenced material: tumor tissue (inferred from file names), taken from a patient given nivolumab and ipilimumab in sequence. The source of these receptors is a human donor with melanoma. Each CDR3 is given with its conserved first and last residue. The D gene is left open where the match is weak. For some rows the clone size is stated as once, few or many, or as a class when expanded; others skip it.

J: TRBJ2-3; D: TRBD1; V: TRBV11-3; size: .; CDR3: CASSTHRDSSADTQYF; DNA: TGTGCCAGCAGCACACACCGGGACAGCTCCGCAGATACGCAGTATTTT
J: TRBJ2-5; D: .; V: TRBV18; size: .; CDR3: CASSAQLQETQYF; DNA: TGTGCCAGCTCTGCACAGCTTCAAGAGACCCAGTACTTC
J: TRBJ1-1; D: .; V: TRBV19; size: few; CDR3: CASSMGTVNTEAFF; DNA: TGTGCCAGTAGTATGGGGACGGTGAACACTGAAGCTTTCTTT
J: TRBJ1-3; D: .; V: TRBV6-8; size: .; CDR3: CASSYESGDTIYF; DNA: TGTGCCAGCAGTTACGAATCCGGGGACACCATATATTTT
J: TRBJ2-2; D: .; V: TRBV11-3; size: many; CDR3: CASSLVAGYTGELFF; DNA: TGTGCCAGCAGCTTAGTAGCAGGGTACACCGGGGAGCTGTTTTTT
J: TRBJ1-5; D: .; V: TRBV7-5; size: few; CDR3: CASRIIAGGQPQHF; DNA: TGTGCCAGCAGAATTATCGCCGGAGGTCAGCCCCAGCATTTT
J: TRBJ2-1; D: TRBD2; V: TRBV6-8; size: many; CDR3: CASSYLDPLAGGGRQFF; DNA: TGTGCCAGCAGTTACCTCGATCCGCTAGCGGGGGGGGGTCGGCAGTTCTTC
J: TRBJ1-2; D: .; V: TRBV7-1; size: many; CDR3: CASSLVVNYGYTF; DNA: TGTGCCAGCAGCTTAGTGGTGAACTATGGCTACACCTTC
J: TRBJ2-7; D: .; V: TRBV6-8; size: few; CDR3: CASMGAESSYEQYF; DNA: TGTGCCAGCATGGGGGCGGAGAGCTCCTACGAGCAGTACTTC
J: TRBJ2-5; D: .; V: TRBV19; size: .; CDR3: CASSIGYLQETQYF; DNA: TGTGCCAGTAGTATCGGCTACCTCCAAGAGACCCAGTACTTC
J: TRBJ2-2; D: .; V: TRBV5-1; size: .; CDR3: CASKGGPNTGELFF; DNA: TGCGCCAGCAAGGGGGGCCCGAACACCGGGGAGCTGTTTTTT
J: TRBJ1-6; D: .; V: TRBV5-1; size: .; CDR3: CASSLELRAYSPLHF; DNA: TGCGCCAGCAGCTTGGAGCTAAGAGCCTACTCACCCCTCCACTTT
J: TRBJ2-5; D: .; V: TRBV9; size: medium-sized; CDR3: CASSVGRLKRETQYF; DNA: TGTGCCAGCAGCGTAGGGCGCCTTAAGCGAGAGACCCAGTACTTC
J: TRBJ2-1; D: .; V: TRBV6-8; size: few; CDR3: CASSWYDWSSYNEQFF; DNA: TGTGCCAGCAGTTGGTACGACTGGAGCTCCTACAATGAGCAGTTCTTC
J: TRBJ2-1; D: .; V: TRBV6-8; size: .; CDR3: CASSSGRGGQGQFF; DNA: TGTGCCAGCAGTTCCGGTAGGGGAGGACAAGGTCAGTTCTTC
J: TRBJ1-1; D: TRBD1; V: TRBV6-8; size: .; CDR3: CASSYSGTGLNTEAFF; DNA: TGTGCCAGCAGTTACTCCGGGACAGGGCTAAACACTGAAGCTTTCTTT
J: TRBJ1-1; D: .; V: TRBV6-8; size: few; CDR3: CASSRDRMNTEAFF; DNA: TGTGCCAGCAGTCGTGACAGGATGAACACTGAAGCTTTCTTT
J: TRBJ2-6; D: .; V: TRBV6-8; size: medium-sized; CDR3: CASSYAEDGANVLTF; DNA: TGTGCCAGCAGTTACGCGGAGGATGGGGCCAACGTCCTGACTTTC
J: TRBJ2-5; D: .; V: TRBV6-8; size: .; CDR3: CASSYSPLQGRETQYF; DNA: TGTGCCAGCAGTTACAGCCCCCTACAGGGTAGAGAGACCCAGTACTTC
J: TRBJ2-2; D: TRBD1; V: TRBV11-3; size: many; CDR3: CASSDMGGQGSTGELFF; DNA: TGTGCCAGCAGCGATATGGGGGGACAGGGCTCGACCGGGGAGCTGTTTTTT
J: TRBJ2-5; D: TRBD2; V: TRBV19; size: .; CDR3: CASSPRGGRETQYF; DNA: TGTGCCAGTAGCCCGCGGGGGGGCAGAGAGACCCAGTACTTC
J: TRBJ1-5; D: .; V: TRBV11-3; size: .; CDR3: CASSYPGEEGQPQHF; DNA: TGTGCCAGCAGCTATCCAGGGGAGGAAGGTCAGCCCCAGCATTTT
J: TRBJ2-6; D: .; V: TRBV29-1; size: .; CDR3: CSVEISGANVLTF; DNA: TGCAGCGTTGAGATCTCTGGGGCCAACGTCCTGACTTTC
J: TRBJ2-2; D: .; V: TRBV18; size: few; CDR3: CASSPRPAGDTGELFF; DNA: TGTGCCAGCTCACCGCGTCCGGCAGGGGACACCGGGGAGCTGTTTTTT
J: TRBJ2-4; D: TRBD2; V: TRBV23-1; size: few; CDR3: CASSQAGLAGTDIQYF; DNA: TGCGCCAGCAGTCAAGCGGGACTAGCGGGGACGGACATTCAGTACTTC
J: TRBJ1-6; D: .; V: TRBV6-8; size: medium-sized; CDR3: CASQGSSYNSPLHF; DNA: TGTGCAAGCCAGGGGAGCTCCTATAATTCACCCCTCCACTTT
J: TRBJ2-5; D: .; V: TRBV11-3; size: many; CDR3: CASSLLTLSPRGETQYF; DNA: TGTGCCAGCAGCTTATTAACGCTGTCCCCCCGGGGGGAGACCCAGTACTTC
J: TRBJ2-1; D: TRBD2; V: TRBV11-3; size: medium-sized; CDR3: CASSLTVAGGHNEQFF; DNA: TGTGCCAGCAGCTTAACTGTAGCGGGGGGCCACAATGAGCAGTTCTTC
J: TRBJ1-3; D: .; V: TRBV9; size: medium-sized; CDR3: CASSVVGAAGNTIYF; DNA: TGTGCCAGCAGCGTAGTGGGGGCAGCGGGAAACACCATATATTTT
J: TRBJ1-2; D: .; V: TRBV7-1; size: many; CDR3: CASSPGTSYGYTF; DNA: TGTGCCAGCAGCCCCGGCACTTCCTATGGCTACACCTTC
J: TRBJ2-7; D: TRBD1; V: TRBV4-1; size: .; CDR3: CASSPDRLYYEQYF; DNA: TGCGCCAGCAGCCCGGACAGGTTGTACTACGAGCAGTACTTC
J: TRBJ2-7; D: .; V: TRBV2; size: medium-sized; CDR3: CASRERVIREQYF; DNA: TGTGCCAGCAGGGAAAGGGTAATCAGGGAGCAGTACTTC
J: TRBJ1-1; D: .; V: TRBV11-3; size: medium-sized; CDR3: CASSLSAANTEAFF; DNA: TGTGCCAGCAGCTTAAGTGCTGCGAACACTGAAGCTTTCTTT
J: TRBJ1-6; D: .; V: TRBV9; size: .; CDR3: CASSVSGTLNSPLHF; DNA: TGTGCCAGCAGCGTGTCCGGGACACTTAATTCACCCCTCCACTTT
J: TRBJ1-2; D: .; V: TRBV28; size: .; CDR3: CASSSRIVGYTF; DNA: TGTGCCAGCAGTAGCCGAATAGTTGGCTACACCTTC
J: TRBJ2-2; D: .; V: TRBV9; size: large; CDR3: CASSVWDGEIGTGELFF; DNA: TGTGCCAGCAGCGTCTGGGACGGCGAAATTGGCACCGGGGAGCTGTTTTTT
J: TRBJ2-1; D: .; V: TRBV9; size: .; CDR3: CASSPWDSLSYNEQFF; DNA: TGTGCCAGCAGCCCTTGGGACTCCCTCTCCTACAATGAGCAGTTCTTC